Listed below are T cell receptor beta chains from one sample, sequenced in a study of cytomegalovirus exposure and HLA in healthy donors. Assay used: immunoSEQ multiplex PCR; TCRdb lists only in-frame clones, some missing. The data contain approximately 190,000 clones, 65% to 85% of them singletons. Input material: PBMCs. These receptors were taken from a man aged 50 or older in good health and CMV-seronegative. Both conserved end residues are part of each CDR3. The order of the fields is V gene, J gene, D gene, clone size, CDR3 protein, CDR3 DNA. A D gene is named only where the DNA matches it firmly. Expanded clones are given a class, and other clones once, few, many or no size at all.

v_gene: TRBV7-2
j_gene: TRBJ2-3
d_gene: TRBD1
abundance: -
CDR3aa: CASSSTTGGGVGTQYF
CDR3nt: TGTGCCAGCAGCTCAACGACAGGGGGTGGGGTAGGTACGCAGTATTTT

v_gene: TRBV10-3
j_gene: TRBJ2-1
d_gene: TRBD1
abundance: -
CDR3aa: CAAWDRGNEQFF
CDR3nt: TGTGCCGCCTGGGACAGGGGTAATGAGCAGTTCTTC

v_gene: TRBV11-2
j_gene: TRBJ2-7
d_gene: -
abundance: -
CDR3aa: CASSLDRWDTRASSVNEQYF
CDR3nt: TGTGCCAGCAGCTTAGATCGGTGGGACACGCGGGCAAGTTCGGTCAACGAGCAGTACTTC

v_gene: TRBV7-3
j_gene: TRBJ2-7
d_gene: TRBD1
abundance: -
CDR3aa: CASSPGGSEQYF
CDR3nt: TGTGCCAGCAGCCCAGGGGGCTCCGAGCAGTACTTC

v_gene: TRBV10-1
j_gene: TRBJ1-2
d_gene: -
abundance: -
CDR3aa: CASSESGDYGYTF
CDR3nt: TGCGCCAGCAGTGAGTCGGGCGACTATGGCTACACCTTC

v_gene: TRBV19
j_gene: TRBJ2-5
d_gene: TRBD1
abundance: -
CDR3aa: CASGRGRGETQYF
CDR3nt: TGTGCCTCAGGAAGGGGGCGAGGAGAGACCCAGTACTTC

v_gene: TRBV10-3
j_gene: TRBJ1-1
d_gene: -
abundance: -
CDR3aa: CAISVREDTEAFF
CDR3nt: TGTGCCATCAGTGTCAGGGAGGACACTGAAGCTTTCTTT

v_gene: TRBV7-9
j_gene: TRBJ1-1
d_gene: TRBD1
abundance: -
CDR3aa: CASSLAKQGAEAFF
CDR3nt: TGTGCCAGCAGCTTAGCGAAACAGGGGGCTGAAGCTTTCTTT

v_gene: TRBV27
j_gene: TRBJ2-7
d_gene: -
abundance: few
CDR3aa: CASSPKTGDEQYF
CDR3nt: TGTGCCAGCAGTCCTAAGACAGGAGACGAGCAGTACTTC

v_gene: TRBV5-1
j_gene: TRBJ2-5
d_gene: TRBD2
abundance: -
CDR3aa: CASSLGTSGTQETQYF
CDR3nt: TGCGCCAGCAGCTTGGGGACTAGCGGGACCCAAGAGACCCAGTACTTC

v_gene: TRBV30
j_gene: TRBJ1-1
d_gene: -
abundance: -
CDR3aa: CAWSSRAEAFF
CDR3nt: TGTGCCTGGAGTTCGCGGGCTGAAGCTTTCTTT

v_gene: TRBV7-9
j_gene: TRBJ2-1
d_gene: -
abundance: -
CDR3aa: CASSFSGLPFNEQFF
CDR3nt: TGTGCCAGCAGCTTTTCCGGACTTCCGTTCAATGAGCAGTTCTTC

v_gene: TRBV10-3
j_gene: TRBJ2-4
d_gene: TRBD2
abundance: -
CDR3aa: CAPPGRRGNIQYF
CDR3nt: TGTGCCCCCCCCGGGAGGAGGGGAAACATTCAGTACTTC

v_gene: TRBV5-4
j_gene: TRBJ2-5
d_gene: TRBD2
abundance: once
CDR3aa: CASSSGLAGETQYF
CDR3nt: TGTGCCAGCAGCTCGGGACTAGCGGGAGAGACCCAGTACTTC

v_gene: TRBV19
j_gene: TRBJ2-4
d_gene: -
abundance: -
CDR3aa: CASSKSSVRAKNIQYF
CDR3nt: TGTGCCAGTAGTAAATCTAGCGTCCGAGCCAAAAACATTCAGTACTTC

v_gene: TRBV5-1
j_gene: TRBJ2-3
d_gene: TRBD2
abundance: -
CDR3aa: CASSSQLAGGDTQYF
CDR3nt: TGCGCCAGCAGCAGCCAACTAGCGGGGGGAGATACGCAGTATTTT

v_gene: TRBV9
j_gene: TRBJ1-1
d_gene: TRBD1
abundance: -
CDR3aa: CASSGTGLNTEAFF
CDR3nt: TGTGCCAGCAGCGGGACAGGCTTGAACACTGAAGCTTTCTTT

v_gene: TRBV7-9
j_gene: TRBJ2-3
d_gene: TRBD2
abundance: -
CDR3aa: CASSYRLAGGSSTDTQYF
CDR3nt: TGTGCCAGCAGCTACAGACTAGCGGGGGGATCTAGCACAGATACGCAGTATTTT

v_gene: TRBV7-9
j_gene: TRBJ1-2
d_gene: -
abundance: -
CDR3aa: CASSLAGGERLESYGYTF
CDR3nt: TGTGCCAGCAGCTTAGCAGGGGGGGAACGATTGGAGAGCTATGGCTACACCTTC

v_gene: TRBV11-2
j_gene: TRBJ2-3
d_gene: TRBD2
abundance: -
CDR3aa: CASSLYSGPTDTQYF
CDR3nt: TGTGCCAGCAGCTTATATAGCGGGCCCACAGATACGCAGTATTTT

v_gene: TRBV19
j_gene: TRBJ2-7
d_gene: -
abundance: -
CDR3aa: CASSPAGVSSYEQYF
CDR3nt: TGTGCCAGTAGTCCCGCCGGGGTAAGCTCCTACGAGCAGTACTTC

v_gene: TRBV6-5
j_gene: TRBJ2-7
d_gene: TRBD1
abundance: -
CDR3aa: CASSWTGGGYEQYF
CDR3nt: TGTGCCAGCAGCTGGACAGGGGGAGGCTACGAGCAGTACTTC

v_gene: TRBV6-5
j_gene: TRBJ1-6
d_gene: TRBD1
abundance: -
CDR3aa: CASSYGTVDNSPLHF
CDR3nt: TGTGCCAGCAGTTACGGGACAGTGGATAATTCACCCCTCCACTTT

v_gene: TRBV5-8
j_gene: TRBJ2-7
d_gene: -
abundance: -
CDR3aa: CASSSGTPIEQYF
CDR3nt: TGTGCCAGCAGCTCCGGGACACCCATCGAGCAGTACTTC

v_gene: TRBV19
j_gene: TRBJ1-1
d_gene: TRBD1
abundance: once
CDR3aa: CASSIDVPGGMNTEAFF
CDR3nt: TGTGCCAGTAGTATAGATGTCCCAGGGGGCATGAACACTGAAGCTTTCTTT

v_gene: TRBV5-5
j_gene: TRBJ1-1
d_gene: -
abundance: -
CDR3aa: CASSWGWMDTEAFF
CDR3nt: TGTGCCAGCAGCTGGGGCTGGATGGACACTGAAGCTTTCTTT

v_gene: TRBV7-9
j_gene: TRBJ1-3
d_gene: -
abundance: -
CDR3aa: CASSLATGFSGNTIYF
CDR3nt: TGTGCCAGCAGCTTAGCTACGGGGTTCTCTGGAAACACCATATATTTT

v_gene: TRBV4-3
j_gene: TRBJ2-1
d_gene: -
abundance: -
CDR3aa: CASSLGRGYNEQFF
CDR3nt: TGCGCCAGCAGCCTTGGCCGGGGCTACAATGAGCAGTTCTTC

v_gene: TRBV9
j_gene: TRBJ2-2
d_gene: -
abundance: once
CDR3aa: CASSVERGINTGELFF
CDR3nt: TGTGCCAGCAGCGTAGAGAGGGGGATCAACACCGGGGAGCTGTTTTTT

v_gene: TRBV7-6
j_gene: TRBJ1-2
d_gene: -
abundance: few
CDR3aa: CASSSGVGGINYGYTF
CDR3nt: TGTGCCAGCAGCTCCGGAGTTGGGGGGATTAACTATGGCTACACCTTC

v_gene: TRBV4-2
j_gene: TRBJ2-5
d_gene: TRBD1
abundance: -
CDR3aa: CASSPGTGRETQYF
CDR3nt: TGTGCCAGCAGCCCCGGGACAGGGAGAGAGACCCAGTACTTC

v_gene: TRBV4-3
j_gene: TRBJ1-6
d_gene: -
abundance: -
CDR3aa: CASSLGAGESPLHF
CDR3nt: TGCGCCAGCAGCCTCGGGGCAGGGGAGTCACCCCTCCACTTT

v_gene: TRBV5-1
j_gene: TRBJ1-1
d_gene: TRBD1
abundance: -
CDR3aa: CASSLGTGATEAFF
CDR3nt: TGCGCCAGCAGCTTAGGGACAGGGGCTACTGAAGCTTTCTTT

v_gene: TRBV6-1
j_gene: TRBJ2-3
d_gene: TRBD1
abundance: -
CDR3aa: CASRGGWDRGDTQYF
CDR3nt: TGTGCCAGCAGAGGGGGGTGGGACAGGGGTGATACGCAGTATTTT

v_gene: TRBV10-3
j_gene: TRBJ2-7
d_gene: -
abundance: -
CDR3aa: CAISESGTAGYEQYF
CDR3nt: TGTGCCATCAGTGAGTCGGGGACAGCGGGTTACGAGCAGTACTTC

v_gene: TRBV7-9
j_gene: TRBJ2-1
d_gene: -
abundance: -
CDR3aa: CASSRVSEQFF
CDR3nt: TGTGCCAGCAGCCGAGTTAGCGAGCAGTTCTTC

v_gene: TRBV4-3
j_gene: TRBJ1-4
d_gene: -
abundance: -
CDR3aa: CASSQDLEEKLFF
CDR3nt: TGCGCCAGCAGCCAAGATCTGGAGGAAAAACTGTTTTTT

v_gene: TRBV4-3
j_gene: TRBJ1-1
d_gene: -
abundance: -
CDR3aa: CASSPSGLGNTEAFF
CDR3nt: TGCGCCAGCAGCCCCTCCGGACTGGGGAACACTGAAGCTTTCTTT

v_gene: TRBV10-3
j_gene: TRBJ2-7
d_gene: TRBD1
abundance: -
CDR3aa: CATADRELYEQYF
CDR3nt: TGTGCCACTGCGGACAGGGAACTCTACGAGCAGTACTTC

v_gene: TRBV9
j_gene: TRBJ1-1
d_gene: -
abundance: -
CDR3aa: CASSQMKGPNEAFF
CDR3nt: TGTGCCAGCAGCCAAATGAAGGGGCCGAACGAAGCTTTCTTT

v_gene: TRBV5-8
j_gene: TRBJ1-4
d_gene: TRBD1
abundance: -
CDR3aa: CASRLDRGRFGEKLFF
CDR3nt: TGTGCCAGCAGACTGGACAGGGGGAGGTTCGGTGAAAAACTGTTTTTT

v_gene: TRBV6-5
j_gene: TRBJ1-5
d_gene: -
abundance: -
CDR3aa: CASKGGNQPQHF
CDR3nt: TGTGCCAGCAAGGGGGGCAATCAGCCCCAGCATTTT

v_gene: TRBV7-9
j_gene: TRBJ1-4
d_gene: TRBD1
abundance: -
CDR3aa: CASSLGQGFEKLFF
CDR3nt: TGTGCCAGCAGCTTAGGACAGGGGTTTGAAAAACTGTTTTTT

v_gene: TRBV7-9
j_gene: TRBJ2-1
d_gene: -
abundance: -
CDR3aa: CSSSLGLRERNEQFF
CDR3nt: TGTTCCAGCAGCTTAGGCCTTAGGGAGCGGAATGAGCAGTTCTTC

v_gene: TRBV18
j_gene: TRBJ2-1
d_gene: -
abundance: -
CDR3aa: CASSPQGYSYNEQFF
CDR3nt: TGTGCCAGCTCTCCCCAGGGATACTCCTACAATGAGCAGTTCTTC

v_gene: TRBV9
j_gene: TRBJ2-7
d_gene: TRBD2
abundance: -
CDR3aa: CASSPSGGSSYEQYF
CDR3nt: TGTGCCAGCAGCCCTAGCGGGGGGAGCTCCTACGAGCAGTACTTC

v_gene: TRBV7-2
j_gene: TRBJ1-1
d_gene: -
abundance: -
CDR3aa: CASSRDTEAFF
CDR3nt: TGTGCCAGCAGCCGGGACACTGAAGCTTTCTTT

v_gene: TRBV7-9
j_gene: TRBJ1-3
d_gene: TRBD1
abundance: -
CDR3aa: CSSSFTGTGWGNTIYF
CDR3nt: TGTTCCAGCAGCTTCACCGGGACAGGGTGGGGAAACACCATATATTTT

v_gene: TRBV7-9
j_gene: TRBJ2-3
d_gene: -
abundance: -
CDR3aa: CASPSGGTDTQYF
CDR3nt: TGTGCCAGCCCCTCGGGGGGCACAGATACGCAGTATTTT

v_gene: TRBV13
j_gene: TRBJ2-1
d_gene: -
abundance: -
CDR3aa: CASRGSPENEQFF
CDR3nt: TGTGCCAGCAGAGGTAGCCCCGAGAATGAGCAGTTCTTC

v_gene: TRBV28
j_gene: TRBJ1-1
d_gene: TRBD1
abundance: -
CDR3aa: CASRMGQVNTEAFF
CDR3nt: TGTGCCAGCAGGATGGGACAGGTGAACACTGAAGCTTTCTTT

v_gene: TRBV7-9
j_gene: TRBJ1-2
d_gene: -
abundance: -
CDR3aa: CASSYAGEYGYTF
CDR3nt: TGTGCCAGCAGTTATGCAGGGGAATATGGCTACACCTTC

v_gene: TRBV5-4
j_gene: TRBJ2-1
d_gene: TRBD2
abundance: -
CDR3aa: CASSSGGGPYNEQFF
CDR3nt: TGTGCCAGCAGCTCTGGGGGGGGACCCTACAATGAGCAGTTCTTC

v_gene: TRBV7-9
j_gene: TRBJ2-1
d_gene: TRBD2
abundance: -
CDR3aa: CASMGTSGYNEQFF
CDR3nt: TGTGCCAGCATGGGGACTAGCGGGTACAATGAGCAGTTCTTC

v_gene: TRBV9
j_gene: TRBJ2-6
d_gene: -
abundance: -
CDR3aa: CASTDGAGANVLTF
CDR3nt: TGTGCCAGCACCGACGGGGCTGGGGCCAACGTCCTGACTTTC

v_gene: TRBV19
j_gene: TRBJ2-7
d_gene: TRBD2
abundance: -
CDR3aa: CASSKLAGIPYEQYF
CDR3nt: TGTGCCAGTAGCAAATTAGCGGGGATACCCTACGAGCAGTACTTC

v_gene: TRBV7-9
j_gene: TRBJ2-7
d_gene: -
abundance: -
CDR3aa: CASSESSGGYEQYF
CDR3nt: TGTGCCAGCAGCGAGTCGTCAGGGGGGTACGAGCAGTACTTC

v_gene: TRBV4-3
j_gene: TRBJ1-1
d_gene: -
abundance: -
CDR3aa: CASSQDTLRDTEAFF
CDR3nt: TGCGCCAGCAGCCAAGATACGTTGAGGGACACTGAAGCTTTCTTT

v_gene: TRBV4-1
j_gene: TRBJ2-5
d_gene: TRBD2
abundance: -
CDR3aa: CASSQETSGGLQETQYF
CDR3nt: TGCGCCAGCAGCCAAGAAACTAGCGGGGGGCTCCAAGAGACCCAGTACTTC